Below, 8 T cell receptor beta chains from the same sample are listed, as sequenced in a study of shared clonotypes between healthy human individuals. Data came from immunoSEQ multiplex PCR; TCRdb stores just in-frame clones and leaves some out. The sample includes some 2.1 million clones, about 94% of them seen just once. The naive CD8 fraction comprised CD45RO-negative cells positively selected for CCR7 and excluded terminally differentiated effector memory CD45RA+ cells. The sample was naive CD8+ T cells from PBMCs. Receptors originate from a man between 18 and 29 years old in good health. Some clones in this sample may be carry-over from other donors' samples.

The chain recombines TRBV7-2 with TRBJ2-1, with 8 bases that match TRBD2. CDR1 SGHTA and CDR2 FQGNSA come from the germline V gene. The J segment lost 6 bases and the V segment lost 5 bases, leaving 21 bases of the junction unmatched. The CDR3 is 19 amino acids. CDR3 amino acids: CASSPIATGGPGIGNEQFF. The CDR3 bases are TGTGCCAGCAGCCCCATCGCTACGGGAGGGCCGGGGATTGGCAATGAGCAGTTCTTC.

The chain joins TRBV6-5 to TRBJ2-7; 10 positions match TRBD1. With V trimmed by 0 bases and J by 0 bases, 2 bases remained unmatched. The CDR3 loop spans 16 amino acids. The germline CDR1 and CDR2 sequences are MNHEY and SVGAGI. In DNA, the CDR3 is TGTGCCAGCAGTTACTCGGGACAGGGGAGCTCCTACGAGCAGTACTTC. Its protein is CASSYSGQGSSYEQYF.

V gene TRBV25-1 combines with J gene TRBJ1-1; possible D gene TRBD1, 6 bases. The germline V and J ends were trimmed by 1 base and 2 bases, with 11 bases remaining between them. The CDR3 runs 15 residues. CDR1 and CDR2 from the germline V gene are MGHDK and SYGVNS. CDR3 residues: CASSELGGINTEAFF. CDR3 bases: TGTGCCAGCAGTGAATTGGGGGGCATAAACACTGAAGCTTTCTTT.

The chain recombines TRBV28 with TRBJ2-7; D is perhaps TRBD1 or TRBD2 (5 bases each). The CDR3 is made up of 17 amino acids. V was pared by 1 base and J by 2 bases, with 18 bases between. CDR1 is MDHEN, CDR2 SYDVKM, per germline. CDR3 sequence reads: CASSLSFPGTVTYEQYF. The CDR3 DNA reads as TGTGCCAGCAGTTTATCTTTCCCCGGGACGGTAACCTACGAGCAGTACTTC.

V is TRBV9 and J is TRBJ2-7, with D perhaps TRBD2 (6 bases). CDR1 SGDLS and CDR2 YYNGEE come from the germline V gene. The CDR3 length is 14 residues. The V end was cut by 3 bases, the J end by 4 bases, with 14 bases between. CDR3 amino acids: CASSGTRGEYEQYF. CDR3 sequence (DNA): TGTGCCAGCAGCGGGACACGCGGGGAGTACGAGCAGTACTTC.

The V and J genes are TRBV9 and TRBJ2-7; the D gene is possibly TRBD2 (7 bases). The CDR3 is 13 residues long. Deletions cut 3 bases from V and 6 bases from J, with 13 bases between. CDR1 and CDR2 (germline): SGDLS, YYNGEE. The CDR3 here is CASSAGGGGEQYF. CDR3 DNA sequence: TGTGCCAGCAGCGCCGGGGGCGGGGGCGAGCAGTACTTC.

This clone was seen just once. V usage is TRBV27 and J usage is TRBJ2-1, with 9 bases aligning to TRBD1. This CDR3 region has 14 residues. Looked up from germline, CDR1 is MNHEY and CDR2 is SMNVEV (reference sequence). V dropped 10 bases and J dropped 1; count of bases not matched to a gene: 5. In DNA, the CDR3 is TGTGCCACCTCGACAGGGGGGTCCTACAATGAGCAGTTCTTC. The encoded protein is CATSTGGSYNEQFF.

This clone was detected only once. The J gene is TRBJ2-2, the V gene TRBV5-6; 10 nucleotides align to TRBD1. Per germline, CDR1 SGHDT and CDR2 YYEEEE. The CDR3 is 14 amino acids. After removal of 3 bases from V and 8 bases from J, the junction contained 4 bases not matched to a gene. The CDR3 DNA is TGTGCCAGCAGCTGGGGGACAGGGGCAGGGGAGCTGTTTTTT. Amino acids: CASSWGTGAGELFF.